Below, 20 T cell receptor beta chains from the same sample are listed, as sequenced in a study of spatial heterogeneity in lung cancer. TCRdb re-analysed the 5' RACE reads in MiXCR, keeping a single row per CDR3 protein. Among 20,000 to 25,000 distinct CDR3 sequences listed, under 8% were seen once. As for time point: sample taken at primary tumor resection. Unsorted whole RNA from tumor, nontumor lung or frozen PBMC underwent sequencing. Here the sequenced sample was PBMCs, taken at surgery. The receptor source for this set is a male donor with early-stage non-small cell lung cancer.

This clonotype was seen ten or more times. The CDR3 DNA reads as TGTGCCAGCAGCTCCCGGGACAGGGGTGAGGATACGCAGTATTTT. It encodes CASSSRDRGEDTQYF. The gene calls are TRBV5-4 and TRBJ2-3, with 10 bases matching TRBD1. V lost 3 bases to trimming and J lost 6 bases; unmatched junction nucleotides: 7. The CDR3 is 15 amino acids. In germline, CDR1 is SGHNT, CDR2 YYREEE (reference sequence).

This clonotype was detected many times. The chain couples TRBV19 to TRBJ1-2; weak D call: TRBD1 (5 bases). V lost 5 bases and J lost 5, with 21 bases in between. Germline V CDR1 and CDR2: LNHDA, SQIVND (reference sequence). This CDR3 is 16 amino acids long. The CDR3 sequence: CASSAPERIEGYGYTF. In nucleotides, the CDR3 is TGTGCCAGTAGTGCACCCGAGAGAATCGAGGGGTATGGCTACACCTTC.

This clonotype was seen many times. The V gene is TRBV5-1, the J gene TRBJ2-3, with D perhaps being TRBD1 or TRBD2 (7 bases each). CDR1 SGHRS and CDR2 YFSETQ come from the germline V gene. The length of the CDR3 is 16 residues. Deletions cut 2 bases from V and 4 bases from J, with 17 bases between. CDR3 nucleotides: TGCGCCAGCAGCTTCTCAGGGGGGGCGCACGCAGATACGCAGTATTTT. Translation gives CASSFSGGAHADTQYF.

The V and J genes are TRBV6-1 and TRBJ2-3; D is uncertain. V was cut by 3 bases and J by 6 bases, with 10 bases left in between. The length of the CDR3 is 13 residues. CDR1 is MNHNS, CDR2 SASEGT, per germline. In DNA form, the CDR3 reads TGTGCCAGCAGTGAGCCCGGGCCCGATACGCAGTATTTT. Translation gives CASSEPGPDTQYF.

The rearrangement links TRBV24-1 to TRBJ2-2; D gene ambiguous. The germline CDR1 and CDR2 sequences are KGHDR and SFDVKD. Deletions cut 1 base from V and 3 bases from J, with 2 bases between. The CDR3 covers 13 residues. CDR3 coding DNA: TGTGCCACCAGTGATTTCTACACCGGGGAGCTGTTTTTT. Translated, it gives CATSDFYTGELFF.

The rearrangement links TRBV5-4 to TRBJ2-3; D tentatively fits TRBD1 or TRBD2 (5 bases each). From germline, CDR1 is SGHNT and CDR2 YYREEE (reference sequence). Between the trimmed V and J ends, which lost 0 bases and 3 bases, there was a span of 17 bases. This CDR3 is 17 amino acids long. The CDR3 spells CASSLEGRGSITDTQYF. Written as DNA, the CDR3 is TGTGCCAGCAGCTTGGAGGGGAGAGGAAGTATAACAGATACGCAGTATTTT.

This clonotype was observed at least ten times. The chain carries TRBV7-8 and TRBJ2-1; unclear D gene. This CDR3 is built from 14 residues. The germline V and J ends were trimmed by 4 bases and 8 bases, with 15 bases remaining between them. The germline V gene has CDR1 SGHVS and CDR2 FQNEAQ. The CDR3 reads CASSSPVVGYEQFF. The CDR3 coding sequence is TGTGCCAGCAGCTCCCCCGTGGTTGGCTATGAGCAGTTCTTC.

This clonotype has a count of ten or more. This chain links TRBV5-5 with TRBJ1-1; D gene unclear. Germline V gene lookup returns CDR1 SGHKS and CDR2 YYEKEE (reference sequence). Deletions cut 2 bases from V and 2 bases from J, with 10 bases between. This CDR3 has 14 amino acids. The DNA of the CDR3 is TGTGCCAGCAGCTTCCGGCAGATAAACACTGAAGCTTTCTTT. Translating gives CASSFRQINTEAFF. Using reference TRBV5-5 and TRBJ1-1 for the parts outside the CDR3, the full variable domain is DAGVTQSPTHLIKTRGQQVTLRCSPISGHKSVSWYQQVLGQGPQFIFQYYEKEERGRGNFPDRFSARQFPNYSSELNVNALLLGDSALYLCASSFRQINTEAFFGQGTRLTVV.

This clonotype was seen only a few times. V gene TRBV7-2 combines with J gene TRBJ2-3; TRBD2 agrees at 12 bases. V lost 1 base and J lost 1; bases outside the gene matches: 9. The CDR3 sequence is 19 residues long. Germline V lookup: CDR1 SGHTA, CDR2 FQGNSA. The CDR3 coding sequence is TGTGCCAGCAGCTTAGTGGCTAGCGGGAGGGCAAGACGCACAGATACGCAGTATTTT. It yields the protein CASSLVASGRARRTDTQYF. The full variable domain, completed using reference TRBV7-2 and TRBJ2-3, is GAGVSQSPSNKVTEKGKDVELRCDPISGHTALYWYRQSLGQGLEFLIYFQGNSAPDKSGLPSDRFSAERTGGSVSTLTIQRTQQEDSAVYLCASSLVASGRARRTDTQYFGPGTRLTVL.

This chain links TRBV7-2 with TRBJ2-7, with D perhaps TRBD1 or TRBD2 (7 bases each). V was clipped by 5 bases and J by 5 bases, with 19 bases between them. From germline, CDR1 is SGHTA and CDR2 FQGNSA. This CDR3 is built from 15 residues. The CDR3 nucleotides are TGTGCCAGCAGCCATCAGGGGGGGAGAAAAAACGAGCAGTACTTC. The encoded protein is CASSHQGGRKNEQYF.

This clonotype showed up just a few times. This chain joins TRBV5-1 and TRBJ2-7; tentatively, D is TRBD1 (6 bases). Germline loops: CDR1 SGHRS, CDR2 YFSETQ. The length of the CDR3 is 15 residues. The ends were cut back, 5 bases at V and 3 bases at J, with 18 bases in the middle. The CDR3 loop reads CASSPRTDWGYEQYF. The DNA for the CDR3 is TGCGCCAGCAGTCCGAGGACAGATTGGGGCTACGAGCAGTACTTC.

This clonotype appeared many times. The chain carries TRBV3-1 and TRBJ2-1; no reliable D call. CDR1 and CDR2 from the germline V gene are LGHDT and YNNKEL (reference sequence). V dropped 1 base and J dropped 12 bases, with 10 bases sitting between them. This CDR3 has 12 amino acids. The CDR3 sequence: CASSQVTKGQFF. CDR3 bases: TGTGCCAGCAGCCAAGTTACGAAGGGGCAGTTCTTC.

This clonotype is medium-sized by share. This chain uses TRBV28 with TRBJ2-6; possibly TRBD1 for D (5 bases). Germline V CDR1 and CDR2: MDHEN, SYDVKM. Deletions cut 5 bases from V and 11 bases from J, with 16 bases between. The CDR3 has 14 amino acids. The CDR3 nucleotides read TGTGCCAGCAGTCCCCCAGGGCTTAGGGACGTCCTGACTTTC. Translated, it gives CASSPPGLRDVLTF. Full variable domain (remainder filled in from reference TRBV28 and TRBJ2-6): DVKVTQSSRYLVKRTGEKVFLECVQDMDHENMFWYRQDPGLGLRLIYFSYDVKMKEKGDIPEGYSVSREKKERFSLILESASTNQTSMYLCASSPPGLRDVLTFGAGSRLTVL.

The chain couples TRBV2 to TRBJ2-4; D gene uncertain. With 7 bases removed from V and 6 bases from J, the gap between germline ends came to 19 bases. This CDR3 region has 15 residues. Germline CDR1 is SNHLY and CDR2 is FYNNEI. The CDR3 reads CASTLPVTRGNIQYF. In DNA, the CDR3 is TGTGCCAGCACCCTACCCGTTACTCGAGGAAACATTCAGTACTTC.

Ten or more counts support this clonotype. This CDR3 is CASSLGGPYNEQFF. The CDR3 DNA sequence: TGTGCCAGCAGCTTAGGGGGACCATACAATGAGCAGTTCTTC. The gene calls are TRBV7-9 and TRBJ2-1; D is tentatively TRBD1 or TRBD2 (5 bases each). The V end lost 1 base, the J end lost 4 bases, and 8 bases lay between the germline ends. Germline V gives CDR1 SEHNR, CDR2 FQNEAQ (reference sequence). This CDR3 has 14 residues.

This clonotype was observed many times. The chain couples TRBV28 to TRBJ1-2; D possibly corresponds to TRBD1 (5 bases). The CDR3 spans 13 residues. V was pared by 2 bases and J by 4 bases, with 8 bases between. Looked up from germline, CDR1 is MDHEN and CDR2 is SYDVKM. This chain's CDR3 is CASSLPRGYGYTF. The CDR3 DNA reads as TGTGCCAGCAGTTTACCGAGGGGCTATGGCTACACCTTC.

This clonotype was counted ten times or more. The chain recombines TRBV5-6 with TRBJ1-2; D is ambiguous. V was clipped by 0 bases and J by 8 bases, with 14 bases between them. The CDR3 has 14 amino acids. The germline CDR1 and CDR2 sequences are SGHDT and YYEEEE. The DNA of the CDR3 is TGTGCCAGCAGCTTGGAGGGAACCCTTTGGGGCTACACCTTC. It encodes CASSLEGTLWGYTF.

This clonotype has only a few counts. The CDR3 spells CASSRTSRREQYF. The CDR3 nucleotides read TGTGCCAGCAGCCGGACTAGCCGCAGGGAGCAGTACTTC. The J gene is TRBJ2-7, the V gene TRBV12-3 or TRBV12-4; 8 bases match TRBD2. The CDR3 is made up of 13 amino acids. Germline trimming cut 6 bases from V and 7 bases from J; bases unmatched to any gene: 8.

Many counts were recorded for this clonotype. The rearrangement joins TRBV28 to TRBJ2-1, with 11 bases fitting TRBD1. Germline CDR1 is MDHEN and CDR2 is SYDVKM. The V and J ends lost 7 bases and 4 bases, in that order; junction bases with no gene match: 6. This CDR3 contains 15 residues. CDR3 nucleotides: TGTGCCAGCACCCACCGGGACAGGGGGTACAATGAGCAGTTCTTC. Translation: CASTHRDRGYNEQFF.

This clonotype has ten or more counts. This rearrangement joins TRBV24-1 to TRBJ2-5; D call uncertain. With 2 bases removed from V and 7 bases from J, the gap between germline ends came to 16 bases. The germline V gene encodes CDR1 KGHDR and CDR2 SFDVKD. This CDR3 is 15 amino acids long. The CDR3 sequence is CATSDSTRARGTQYF. The CDR3 DNA reads as TGTGCCACCAGTGATTCAACTCGGGCCCGAGGGACCCAGTACTTC.